The subject of this entry is one T cell receptor (beta chain). As yet, its antigen is unknown. These data belong to a study of OX40 agonist ivuxolimab in advanced cancers. Study information: Ivuxolimab was delivered to patients intravenously every 2 weeks at doses spanning 0.01 to 10 mg/kg. Cancers in dose escalation were hepatocellular, melanoma, renal cell and head and neck.

Study-level findings and limits: It was also the case that some nonresponders had low normalized T-cell clonal expansion.

Clones were sequenced by immunoSEQ multiplex PCR, and TCRdb holds only the in-frame ones, with some missing. The profile shows about 53,000 clones, 80% to 90% of them singletons. The receptor comes from an adult with an advanced solid tumor such as melanoma, head and neck, liver or kidney cancer. The sequences come from CD4+ or CD8+ T cells sorted from blood, collected in a trial of the OX40 agonist ivuxolimab.

The CDR3 DNA reads TGTGCCATCAGTGAGTATCGGAACAGGCTGGCTTTCTTT. This encodes CAISEYRNRLAFF. The chain has TRBV10-3 and TRBJ1-1; a possible D gene is TRBD1 (5 bases). CDR1 and CDR2 (germline): ENHRY, SYGVKD. The CDR3 is made up of 13 amino acids. Trimming shortened V by 1 base and J by 11 bases, and 14 bases separated the two germline ends.